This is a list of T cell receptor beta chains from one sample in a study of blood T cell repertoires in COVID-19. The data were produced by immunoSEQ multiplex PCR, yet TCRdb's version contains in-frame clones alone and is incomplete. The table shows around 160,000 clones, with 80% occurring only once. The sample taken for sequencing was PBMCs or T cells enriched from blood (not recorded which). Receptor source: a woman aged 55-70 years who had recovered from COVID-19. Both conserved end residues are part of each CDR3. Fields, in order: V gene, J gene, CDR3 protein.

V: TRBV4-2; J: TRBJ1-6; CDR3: CASSQDWGQGANNSPLHF
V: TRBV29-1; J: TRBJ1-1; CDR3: CSVTGNTEAFF
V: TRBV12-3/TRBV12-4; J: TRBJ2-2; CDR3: CASRGSTGELFF
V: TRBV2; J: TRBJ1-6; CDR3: CASSEATRNSPLHF
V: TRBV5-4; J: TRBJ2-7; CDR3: CASSSTGFGAHEQYF
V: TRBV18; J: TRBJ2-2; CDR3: CASTPPGTGGNGELFF
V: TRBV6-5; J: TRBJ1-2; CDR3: CASSTGFYGYTF
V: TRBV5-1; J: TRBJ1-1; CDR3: CASSLGGQGAFF
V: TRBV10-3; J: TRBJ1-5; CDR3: CAISEQGDQPQHF
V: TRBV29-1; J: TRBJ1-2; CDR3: CSVEVFDQGGYTF
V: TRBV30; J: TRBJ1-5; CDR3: CAYGSSINQPQHF
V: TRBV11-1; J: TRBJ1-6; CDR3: CASSPGQEGSPLHF
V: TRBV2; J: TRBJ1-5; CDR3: CASNRESNQPQHF
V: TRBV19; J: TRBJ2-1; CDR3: CASKFGTMSYNEQFF
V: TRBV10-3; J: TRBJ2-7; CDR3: CAISDGRVDEQYF
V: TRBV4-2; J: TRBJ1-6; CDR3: CASSQDQGGNSPLHF
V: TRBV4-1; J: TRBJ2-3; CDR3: CASSQEGAGGFTDTQYF
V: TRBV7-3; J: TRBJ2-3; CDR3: CASSPWTSGSSTDTQYF
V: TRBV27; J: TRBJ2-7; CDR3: CASSLSPVSYEQYF
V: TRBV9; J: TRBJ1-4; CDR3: CASSVGHGGMAEKLFF
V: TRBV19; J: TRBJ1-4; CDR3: CASSIASGTGDEKLFF
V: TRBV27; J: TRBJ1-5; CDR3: CASSIYWGGNQPQHF
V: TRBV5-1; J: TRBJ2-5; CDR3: CASSLDFYGGGAKETQYF
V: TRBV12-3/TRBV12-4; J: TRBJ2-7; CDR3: CASSSDSYEQYF
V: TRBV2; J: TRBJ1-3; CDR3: CASSELGQGHFSGNTIYF
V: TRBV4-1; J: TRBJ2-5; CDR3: CASSQERGGSGETQYF
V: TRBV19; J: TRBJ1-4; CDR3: CASNTDRYNEKLFF
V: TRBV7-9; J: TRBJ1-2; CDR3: CASSLTIGQLYGYTF
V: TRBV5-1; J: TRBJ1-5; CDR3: CASSLGQVGEPQHF
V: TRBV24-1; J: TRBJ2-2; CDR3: CATSEPGQGWGPGELFF
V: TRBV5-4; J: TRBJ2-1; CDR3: CASSLPGLAGNNEQFF
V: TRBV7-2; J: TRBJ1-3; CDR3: CASSLRAGGIGNTIYF
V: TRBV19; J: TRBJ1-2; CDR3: CASSPRAESNYGYTF
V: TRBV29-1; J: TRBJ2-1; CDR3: CSVVRAGQYSNEQFF
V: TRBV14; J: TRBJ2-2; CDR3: CASSLIKTGANTGELFF
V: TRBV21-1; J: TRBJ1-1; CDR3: CASSKELRSGGSNEAFF
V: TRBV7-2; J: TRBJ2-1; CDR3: CASRPGLGYNEQFF
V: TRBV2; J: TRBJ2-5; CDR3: CASRLGTSGEETQYF
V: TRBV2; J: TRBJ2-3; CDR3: CASSDIPDTQYF
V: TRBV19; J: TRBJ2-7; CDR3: CASSVSSGGYYEQYF
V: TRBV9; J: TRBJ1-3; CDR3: CASSPQGSGNTIYF
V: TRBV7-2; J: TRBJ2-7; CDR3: CASSSPGSLYEQYF
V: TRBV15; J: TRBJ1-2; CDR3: CATSQRASAYGYTF
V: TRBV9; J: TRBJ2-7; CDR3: CASSVVGQGIYEQYF
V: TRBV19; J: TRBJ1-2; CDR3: CASSFPGHSNYGYTF
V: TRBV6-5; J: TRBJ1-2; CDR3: CASSYTTGYGYTF
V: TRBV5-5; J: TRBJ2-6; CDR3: CASSPGTADSGANVLTF
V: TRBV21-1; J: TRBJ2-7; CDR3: CASNLTGSSPGVLQEQYF
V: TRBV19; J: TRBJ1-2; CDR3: CASSFTGRDYGYTF
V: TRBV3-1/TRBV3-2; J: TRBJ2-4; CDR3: CASSQGGIAKNIQYF
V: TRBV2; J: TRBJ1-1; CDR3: CASSGRDRGTEAFF
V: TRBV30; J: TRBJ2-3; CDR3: CAWRGGGPHTDTQYF